The entry below describes one T cell receptor (beta chain). Its antigen is not identified. PCR amplification relied on 60 Vbeta primers (plus 13 Jbeta primers). TCRdb's table, derived via immunoSEQ multiplex PCR, lists solely in-frame clones and lacks some. The table shows around 250,000 clones, with around 81% occurring only once. The sample is drawn from a study of cytomegalovirus exposure and HLA in healthy donors. CDR1 is MNHNS, CDR2 SASEGT, per germline. V dropped 7 bases and J dropped 7 bases, with 17 bases sitting between them. This CDR3 has 14 amino acids. General observations from the study: With high specificity and sensitivity, the classifier reportedly diagnosed cytomegalovirus status.

This receptor was obtained from a woman in her sixties or seventies in good health and CMV-seropositive. The rearrangement joins TRBV6-1 to TRBJ2-4, with no clear D. Sequencing was carried out using PBMCs. The CDR3 DNA reads TGTGCCAGCATCGCCGGTCTTTGGGCGAACATTCAGTACTTC. Translated, it gives CASIAGLWANIQYF.